Here is one TCR beta chain with its context. PCR involved 60 Vbeta and 13 Jbeta primers. The assay was immunoSEQ multiplex PCR, and TCRdb's table has in-frame clones only and misses some. The repertoire shows some 76,000 clones; the top ten hold around 5%. This entry is derived from a study of cytomegalovirus exposure and HLA in healthy donors. This TCR came from a man aged 40-49 years in good health and CMV-seronegative. Sequenced input: PBMCs.

This CDR3 reads CASSPGLAGTKRVAQYF. CDR3 coding DNA: TGTGCCAGCAGTCCAGGACTAGCGGGTACCAAGAGAGTGGCCCAGTACTTC. The chain recombines TRBV28 with TRBJ2-5; 11 bases map to TRBD2. The CDR3 is 17 residues long. CDR1 MDHEN and CDR2 SYDVKM come from the germline V gene. V trimming: 5 bases; J trimming: 9 bases; junction bases outside the gene matches: 17.